What follows are 10 T cell receptor delta chains derived from one specimen sequenced in a study of Vδ1+ human thymocytes. Antigens for these TCRs are unknown. RNA was extracted from the cells and then reverse transcribed. Multiplex PCR used pooled V-gene forward primers and a constant-region reverse primer to amplify CDR3s. TCRdb applied CATT to the multiplex PCR reads for clone calling. This table holds some 55,000 delta-chain clones, less than 20% found once. Regarding the study as a whole: Highly polyclonal TRG and TRD repertoires with Gaussian CDR3 length distributions appeared in thymus.

What was sequenced was Vdelta1+ gamma-delta thymocytes from the thymus. The subset denotes: FACS-sorted CD3+ TCRalphabeta- TCRVdelta1+ TCRVdelta2- thymocytes. Receptor source: a boy less than two years old who had congenital heart surgery.

V usage is TRDV1 and J usage is TRDJ1; possibly TRDD3 for D (6 bases). The CDR3 totals 20 residues. V gave up 4 bases and J gave up 0 bases, with 27 bases separating them. The V gene's germline CDR1 is TSWWSYY and CDR2 QGS. CDR3 residues: CALGVGPSWGPNRYTDKLIF. Here the CDR3 DNA reads TGTGCTCTTGGGGTTGGACCCTCTTGGGGGCCAAACAGGTACACCGATAAACTCATCTTT.

Comments on this clone: A much larger clone differs by one base, so this may be a read error. This chain uses TRDV2 with TRDJ1; no definite D call. CDR3 length equals 11 residues. Germline CDR1 reads GEAIGNYY; CDR2 reads EKD. V lost 9 bases, J lost 0 bases, and 7 bases lay in between. The CDR3 DNA follows: TGTGCCGCCCAATACACCGATAAACTCATCTTT. Translation: CAAQYTDKLIF.

This clone was counted between two and nine times. The chain has TRDV1 and TRDJ1; D perhaps matches TRDD3 (6 bases). Germline CDR1 is TSWWSYY and CDR2 is QGS. This CDR3 contains 20 residues. Trimming took 3 bases from V and 0 from J, leaving 26 bases between them. CDR3 DNA: TGTGCTCTTGGGGACTCGAACCGTCCCCCCCCTGGGGACCACACCGATAAACTCATCTTT. Translation gives CALGDSNRPPPGDHTDKLIF.

This clone occurred a few times. This chain links TRDV1 with TRDJ1, with TRDD3 identical over 9 bases. The CDR3 length is 19 residues. The V segment lost 0 bases and the J segment 0 bases; nucleotides outside the gene matches: 11. Germline V gene sequence: CDR1 TSWWSYY, CDR2 QGS. The DNA for the CDR3 is TGTGCTCTTGGGGAACTTCTAGGCGTACTGGGGGAGGACACCGATAAACTCATCTTT. This sequence encodes CALGELLGVLGEDTDKLIF.

This clone has only a few counts. One end of the junction is discordant with germline, which a read error may explain. The genes are TRDV1 and TRDJ1, with D unclear. Looked up from germline, CDR1 is TSWWSYY and CDR2 is QGS. This CDR3 spans 23 amino acids. DNA of the CDR3: TGTGCTCTTGGGAAACTACCACGTGCCTCAATCCTCATTACTCGGGACAACACCGATAAACTCATCTTT. Its protein product is CALGKLPRASILITRDNTDKLIF.

V is TRDV1 and J is TRDJ1; 13 positions agree with TRDD3. CDR1 is TSWWSYY and CDR2 is QGS in the germline V gene. This CDR3 contains 17 residues. With 4 bases clipped from V and 14 bases from J, the junction kept 19 bases outside the gene matches. DNA of the CDR3: TGTGCTCTTGGGGCGCGGGCCTTGCCTTACTGGGGGATACGTCTTATCTTT. Encoded protein: CALGARALPYWGIRLIF.

The rearrangement links TRDV1 to TRDJ1; D ambiguous. V was pared by 1 base and J by 11 bases, with 32 bases between. The CDR3 covers 19 residues. Germline CDR1 reads TSWWSYY; CDR2 reads QGS. The CDR3 region is CALGEPPDGTRREELGLIF. The CDR3 nucleotides are TGTGCTCTTGGGGAACCCCCAGATGGGACGAGGCGGGAGGAACTAGGTCTCATCTTT.

This clone was observed a few times. V usage is TRDV1 and J usage is TRDJ1, with a weak D call TRDD3 (6 bases). From germline, CDR1 is TSWWSYY and CDR2 QGS. Between the trimmed V and J ends, which lost 6 bases and 0 bases, there was a span of 23 bases. This CDR3 is built from 18 residues. The CDR3 loop is CALGPILRPYWDTDKLIF. In DNA, the CDR3 is TGTGCTCTTGGTCCCATCCTTCGCCCGTACTGGGACACCGATAAACTCATCTTT.

This clone was seen a handful of times. The chain recombines TRDV1 with TRDJ1; a weak D match, TRDD3 (6 bases). This CDR3 spans 20 amino acids. Germline assignment: CDR1 TSWWSYY and CDR2 QGS. With 3 bases removed from V and 1 base from J, the gap between germline ends came to 27 bases. This CDR3 reads CALGEPPFTWGLTSTDKLIF. The CDR3 DNA sequence: TGTGCTCTTGGGGAGCCCCCTTTCACCTGGGGATTAACATCCACCGATAAACTCATCTTT.

A few counts support this clone. The J gene is TRDJ1, the V gene TRDV1, with 10 bases that match TRDD3. Per germline, CDR1 TSWWSYY and CDR2 QGS. The CDR3 loop spans 22 amino acids. With V trimmed by 0 bases and J by 1 base, 20 bases remained unmatched. The DNA for the CDR3 is TGTGCTCTTGGGGAACTGCTTCCTACCGTACTCGGCTGGGGGATAGGCACCGATAAACTCATCTTT. This codes for CALGELLPTVLGWGIGTDKLIF.